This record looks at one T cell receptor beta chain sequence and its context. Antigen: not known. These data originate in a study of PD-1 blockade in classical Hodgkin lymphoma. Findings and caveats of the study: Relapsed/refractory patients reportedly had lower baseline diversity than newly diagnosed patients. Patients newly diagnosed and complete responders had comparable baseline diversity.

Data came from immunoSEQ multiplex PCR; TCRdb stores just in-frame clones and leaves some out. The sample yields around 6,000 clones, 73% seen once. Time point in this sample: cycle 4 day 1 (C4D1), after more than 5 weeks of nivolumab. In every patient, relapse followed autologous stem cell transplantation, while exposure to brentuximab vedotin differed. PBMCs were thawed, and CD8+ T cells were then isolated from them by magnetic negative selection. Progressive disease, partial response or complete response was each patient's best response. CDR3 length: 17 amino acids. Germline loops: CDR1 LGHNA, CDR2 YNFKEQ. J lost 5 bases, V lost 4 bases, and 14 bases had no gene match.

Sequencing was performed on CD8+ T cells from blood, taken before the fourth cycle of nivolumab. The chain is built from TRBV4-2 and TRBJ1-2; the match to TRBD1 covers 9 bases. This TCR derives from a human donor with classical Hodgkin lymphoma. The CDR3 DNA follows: TGTGCCAGCAGCCCACTCGACCCCGGGACAGGGTTTTATGGCTACACCTTC. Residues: CASSPLDPGTGFYGYTF.